This T cell receptor beta chain was captured by sequencing in a study of beta chain features in type 1 diabetes. Expressed TCRB transcripts were sequenced because the entire RNA isolate underwent reverse transcription. Sequencing used immunoSEQ multiplex PCR; TCRdb keeps in-frame clones, though not all of them. The sample lists some 330,000 clones, 10% to 15% occurring once. Trimming removed 5 bases at V and 5 bases at J, with 20 bases between. The CDR3 length is 16 residues. Per the germline V gene, CDR1 is SEHNR and CDR2 is FQNEAQ (reference sequence). Study-wide findings and caveats: Moderate but significant shortening of TCRB CDR3s was recorded in all four CD4+ subsets from Type 1 diabetes patients.

In regard to this clone: Its specificity is unknown.

This rearrangement joins TRBV7-9 to TRBJ2-3; D is possibly TRBD2 (6 bases). Sequenced sample: naive CD4+ T cells from blood. The TCR comes from a woman aged 18-29 years with type 1 diabetes. CDR3 residues: CASSTRNGTPRDTQYF. The CDR3 DNA sequence: TGTGCCAGCAGCACACGAAACGGGACTCCAAGAGATACGCAGTATTTT.